The TCR beta chain described here comes from a study of blood T cell repertoires in COVID-19. Across the whole study: Collection of acute and convalescent COVID-19 samples took place in the United States, Italy and Spain. In each case, the material was cDNA or gDNA derived from T cells, B-cell-depleted T cells, or PBMCs.

The CDR3 consists of 15 residues. Germline V lookup: CDR1 SGHNT, CDR2 YENEEA. With V trimmed by 4 bases and J by 2 bases, 8 bases remained unmatched. Authors' analysis steps: It was from reference gene primer amplification that nucleated cell counts were estimated. Sequencing was performed with immunoSEQ multiplex PCR; in TCRdb, only in-frame clones are kept and a portion is missing. V and J calls plus clone size are reproduced from that table; the DNA served to infer D and trimming. The sample has just under 80,000 clones; about 80% are singletons. The chain combines TRBV11-3 with TRBJ2-7; 7 positions agree with TRBD1. Sequences were obtained from peripheral blood. This receptor was identified in a woman in her seventies with acute or convalescent COVID-19. The CDR3 DNA is TGTGCCAGCAGCTCCGGGACAGTGATTACCTACGAGCAGTACTTC. Its translation is CASSSGTVITYEQYF. The full variable domain, rest sourced from reference TRBV11-3 and TRBJ2-7, is EAGVVQSPRYKIIEKKQPVAFWCNPISGHNTLYWYLQNLGQGPELLIRYENEEAVDDSQLPKDRFSAERLKGVDSTLKIQPAELGDSAVYLCASSSGTVITYEQYFGPGTRLTVT.